These 30 T cell receptor beta chains were sequenced from one sample in a study of cytomegalovirus exposure and HLA in healthy donors (dated by TCRdb to about 2017). Preparation of the library involved the immunoSEQ multiplex PCR assay. For the multiplex PCR, a mixture combining 60 forward primers for TCR Vbeta segments and 13 reverse primers for TCR Jbeta segments was used. Here the immuneACCESS table is served through TCRdb, limited to in-frame sequences with V and J called. Missing clones are a known gap in these copies; in checked studies unresolved V genes cover under half, and the rest lacks a known reason. The sample contains approximately 160,000 clones, over 65% of them found a single time. 4.7% of the sample is taken by the ten largest. Sequenced input: PBMCs. The receptors shown here come from a man between 18 and 29 years old in good health and CMV-seropositive.

V and J are TRBV28 and TRBJ2-3, with 10 bases aligning to TRBD2. CDR3 size: 17 residues. Germline CDR1 MDHEN, CDR2 SYDVKM. V dropped 5 bases and J dropped 2; count of bases not matched to a gene: 10. CDR3 loop: CASSGLAGATITDTQYF. CDR3 in DNA: TGTGCCAGCAGTGGGCTAGCGGGGGCGACTATCACAGATACGCAGTATTTT.

The chain has TRBV19 and TRBJ1-6; no firm D call. V was clipped by 1 base and J by 10 bases, with 5 bases between them. The CDR3 loop spans 12 amino acids. Germline V gene data show CDR1 as LNHDA and CDR2 as SQIVND (reference sequence). The CDR3, as DNA: TGTGCCAGTAGTATAGGGAGATCACCCCTCCACTTT. Amino acid sequence: CASSIGRSPLHF.

The V and J genes are TRBV7-6 and TRBJ1-1, with a tentative D call TRBD1 (5 bases). Germline V gives CDR1 SGHVS, CDR2 FNYEAQ. V was clipped by 5 bases and J by 1 base, with 23 bases between them. CDR3 length: 18 residues. This chain's CDR3 is CASSPFAGTGRSNTEAFF. As DNA, the CDR3 is TGTGCCAGCAGCCCTTTTGCGGGAACGGGACGGTCGAACACTGAAGCTTTCTTT.

This clone came up once. This chain connects TRBV11-2 to TRBJ2-1, with 9 bases matching TRBD1. CDR3 size: 14 residues. The V segment lost 5 bases and the J segment 7 bases; nucleotides outside the gene matches: 6. Germline V lookup: CDR1 SGHAT, CDR2 FQNNGV. The CDR3 protein is CASSPNRGRNEQFF. CDR3 coding DNA: TGTGCCAGCAGCCCCAACAGGGGGCGGAATGAGCAGTTCTTC.

The table lists this clone with a count of one. The CDR3 sequence is CAMTTLGRGDTQYF. DNA for the CDR3: TGCGCCATGACGACTCTCGGGAGGGGAGATACGCAGTATTTT. The rearrangement joins TRBV5-1 to TRBJ2-3; 8 bases match TRBD2. Germline V gives CDR1 SGHRS, CDR2 YFSETQ. J gave up 5 bases and V 9 bases, and 11 bases lay outside the gene matches. This CDR3 contains 14 residues.

The rearrangement links TRBV6-1 to TRBJ1-1; 9 bases are shared with TRBD1. With V trimmed by 8 bases and J by 9 bases, 7 bases remained unmatched. The CDR3 is made up of 12 amino acids. Germline assignment: CDR1 MNHNS and CDR2 SASEGT. DNA of the CDR3: TGTGCCAGCCTAGGGACAGGGCGTCAAGCTTTCTTT. This translates into CASLGTGRQAFF.

The chain has TRBV4-2 and TRBJ2-3, with 9 positions matching TRBD1. This CDR3 is built from 16 residues. V lost 1 base, J lost 5 bases, and 7 bases stayed unmatched. CDR1 is LGHNA and CDR2 is YNFKEQ in the germline V gene. In DNA, the CDR3 is TGTGCCAGCAGCCAAGGGCCCCGGGACAGGGTAGATACGCAGTATTTT. Translated, it gives CASSQGPRDRVDTQYF.

CDR3 amino acids: CASSYMTSGTGELFF. Here the CDR3 DNA reads TGTGCCAGCAGTTACATGACTAGCGGCACCGGGGAGCTGTTTTTT. V is TRBV6-6 and J is TRBJ2-2, with 9 positions matching TRBD2. V was clipped by 2 bases and J by 4 bases; unmatched bases: 2. This CDR3 has 15 residues. Germline V gene lookup returns CDR1 MNHNY and CDR2 SVGAGI (reference sequence).

This rearrangement joins TRBV4-2 to TRBJ2-5; 7 bases align to TRBD1. The CDR3 consists of 15 residues. With V trimmed by 3 bases and J by 1 base, 5 bases remained unmatched. The germline V gene has CDR1 LGHNA and CDR2 YNFKEQ. The CDR3 nucleotides are TGTGCCAGCAGCCAGTATGGGACAGCCCAAGAGACCCAGTACTTC. Amino acids: CASSQYGTAQETQYF.

There are a few counts of this clone. This rearrangement joins TRBV7-2 to TRBJ1-2; 11 bases align to TRBD1. Germline CDR1 and CDR2: SGHTA and FQGNSA. J was trimmed by 8 bases and V by 2 bases; bases with no gene match: 7. CDR3 length: 15 residues. The chain's CDR3 is CASSLLGQGARGYTF. CDR3 nucleotide sequence: TGTGCCAGCAGCTTACTAGGACAGGGGGCGCGCGGCTACACCTTC.

The J gene is TRBJ1-2, the V gene TRBV5-6, with TRBD1 as a possible D gene (5 bases). With 0 bases removed from V and 0 bases from J, the gap between germline ends came to 9 bases. CDR1 SGHDT and CDR2 YYEEEE come from the germline V gene. This CDR3 contains 15 residues. CDR3 protein: CASSLVQGTNYGYTF. Here the CDR3 DNA reads TGTGCCAGCAGCTTGGTGCAGGGAACTAACTATGGCTACACCTTC.

As regards this clone: The sample has other DNA sequences that encode this CDR3 too. The chain combines TRBV27 with TRBJ1-1; D perhaps matches TRBD1 (5 bases). CDR3 length: 15 amino acids. Germline V CDR1 and CDR2: MNHEY, SMNVEV (reference sequence). The V gene lost 0 bases and the J gene lost 0 bases, with 8 bases spanning the gap. The chain's CDR3 is CASSLSAGMNTEAFF. CDR3 bases: TGTGCCAGCAGTTTATCAGCAGGGATGAACACTGAAGCTTTCTTT.

The chain links TRBV5-5 to TRBJ1-1, with a possible D match to TRBD1 (5 bases). The germline V gene encodes CDR1 SGHKS and CDR2 YYEKEE (reference sequence). The CDR3 length is 14 residues. The V gene lost 0 bases and the J gene lost 5 bases, with 11 bases spanning the gap. CDR3 loop: CASSLEGYGTEAFF. The CDR3 coding sequence is TGTGCCAGCAGCTTGGAGGGGTACGGGACTGAAGCTTTCTTT.

The chain recombines TRBV7-3 with TRBJ1-4; 7 nucleotides line up with TRBD1. Germline CDR1 is SGHTA and CDR2 is FQGTGA. V trimming: 5 bases; J trimming: 7 bases; junction bases outside the gene matches: 4. The CDR3 contains 13 residues. CDR3 residues: CASSRQGGEKLFF. As DNA, the CDR3 is TGTGCCAGCAGCCGACAGGGAGGTGAAAAACTGTTTTTT.

This chain links TRBV14 with TRBJ1-2, with no clear D. The CDR3 is made up of 14 amino acids. Germline V gene sequence: CDR1 SGHDN, CDR2 FVKESK. Trimming left V 6 bases short and J 6 bases short, with 17 bases between. The CDR3 DNA follows: TGTGCCAGCAGTCCTACGGGGAGGGTGAATGGCTACACCTTC. Translation: CASSPTGRVNGYTF.

The chain has TRBV6-6 and TRBJ2-7; a possible D gene is TRBD2 (5 bases). This CDR3 is 16 amino acids long. Germline lookup yields CDR1 MNHNY and CDR2 SVGAGI (reference sequence). Trimming took off 7 bases at V and 7 bases at J, with 26 bases between the two ends. The CDR3 loop is CASIHMSGPRKREQYV. The CDR3 nucleotides read TGTGCCAGCATTCACATGAGCGGACCCCGCAAAAGGGAGCAGTACGTC.

The chain couples TRBV27 to TRBJ1-2; 12 bases align to TRBD1. CDR1 and CDR2 (germline): MNHEY, SMNVEV (reference sequence). After removal of 5 bases from V and 4 bases from J, the junction contained 5 bases not matched to a gene. This CDR3 is built from 15 residues. CDR3 DNA sequence: TGTGCCAGCAGTGGAGGGACAGGGGGCTCCTATGGCTACACCTTC. Translation: CASSGGTGGSYGYTF.

The gene calls are TRBV7-8 and TRBJ1-5; D may be TRBD1 (6 bases). This CDR3 is built from 14 residues. Germline assignment: CDR1 SGHVS and CDR2 FQNEAQ. V lost 4 bases, J lost 3 bases, and 10 bases lay in between. DNA of the CDR3: TGTGCCAGCAGCTCCGCAGGGGACAATCAGCCCCAGCATTTT. This gives the protein CASSSAGDNQPQHF.

The CDR3 spells CASSFPGQTYTF. The CDR3 nucleotides are TGTGCCAGCAGTTTCCCGGGACAGACCTACACCTTC. The chain joins TRBV27 to TRBJ1-2; 7 positions match TRBD1. J lost 10 bases, V lost 3 bases, and 5 bases had no gene match. CDR1 and CDR2 from the germline V gene are MNHEY and SMNVEV (reference sequence). CDR3 length: 12 amino acids.

The sample holds a few counts of this clone. The rearrangement joins TRBV28 to TRBJ2-1; 7 bases line up with TRBD2. Germline values: CDR1 MDHEN, CDR2 SYDVKM. The CDR3 consists of 14 residues. Germline trimming cut 6 bases from V and 3 bases from J; bases unmatched to any gene: 5. In nucleotides, the CDR3 is TGTGCCAGCAGCCGTGGACTAGTCTACAATGAGCAGTTCTTC. It is translated as CASSRGLVYNEQFF.

The chain combines TRBV6-1 with TRBJ2-1; weak D call: TRBD1 (5 bases). With 4 bases removed from V and 7 bases from J, the gap between germline ends came to 8 bases. The CDR3 has 12 amino acids. Germline CDR1 and CDR2: MNHNS and SASEGT. The CDR3 region is CASSAGNNEQFF. The CDR3 DNA is TGTGCCAGCAGTGCAGGGAATAATGAGCAGTTCTTC.

The CDR3 coding sequence is TGTGCCAGCAGCCTAGGACTAGCATCCTACAATGAGCAGTTCTTC. This codes for CASSLGLASYNEQFF. V gene TRBV7-2 combines with J gene TRBJ2-1, with TRBD2 identical over 8 bases. CDR3 length: 15 amino acids. Losses at the gene ends were 5 bases for V and 1 base for J; bases not matched to a gene: 4. Germline V CDR1 and CDR2: SGHTA, FQGNSA.

This clone was recorded once. This sequence joins TRBV27 and TRBJ1-6; 8 bases line up with TRBD1. After removal of 5 bases from V and 6 bases from J, the junction contained 3 bases not matched to a gene. The CDR3 sequence is 14 residues long. From germline, CDR1 is MNHEY and CDR2 SMNVEV (reference sequence). CDR3 nucleotide sequence: TGTGCCAGCAGTCCAGGACAGGGTAATTCACCCCTCCACTTT. Its protein is CASSPGQGNSPLHF.

This clone was seen a few times. The chain uses TRBV27 and TRBJ1-6; D uncertain. Trimming stripped 0 bases from V and 7 bases from J, with 10 bases between. This CDR3 is built from 15 residues. Germline V gene lookup returns CDR1 MNHEY and CDR2 SMNVEV (reference sequence). The CDR3 region is CASSLSTTKNSPLHF. The CDR3 DNA reads as TGTGCCAGCAGTTTATCCACTACAAAGAATTCACCCCTCCACTTT.

The V gene is TRBV2, the J gene TRBJ1-1, with D maybe TRBD1 (5 bases). Germline V gives CDR1 SNHLY, CDR2 FYNNEI. This CDR3 is built from 18 residues. Deletions cut 5 bases from V and 2 bases from J, with 24 bases between. The CDR3 region is CASSPRDRPRRDNTEAFF. The CDR3 DNA follows: TGTGCCAGCAGTCCCCGGGACCGACCTAGGAGGGATAACACTGAAGCTTTCTTT.

The chain uses TRBV5-6 and TRBJ2-1, with TRBD2 identical over 13 bases. V lost 2 bases, J lost 5 bases, and 1 base stayed unmatched. CDR3 length: 15 residues. Per the germline V gene, CDR1 is SGHDT and CDR2 is YYEEEE. CDR3 region: CASSLLAGGDNEQFF. The CDR3 coding sequence is TGTGCCAGCAGCTTACTAGCGGGAGGGGACAATGAGCAGTTCTTC.

The chain couples TRBV19 to TRBJ1-1; 9 positions agree with TRBD1. The germline V gene encodes CDR1 LNHDA and CDR2 SQIVND (reference sequence). V gave up 5 bases and J gave up 3 bases; unmatched junction bases: 10. This CDR3 is 16 amino acids long. Here the CDR3 reads CASSPTRDRDYTEAFF. The CDR3 DNA follows: TGTGCCAGTAGTCCAACAAGGGACAGGGATTACACTGAAGCTTTCTTT.

A few counts support this clone. The rearrangement links TRBV11-1 to TRBJ2-1, with 10 bases aligning to TRBD2. V trimming: 5 bases; J trimming: 1 base; junction bases outside the gene matches: 8. The germline gives CDR1 SGHAT, CDR2 FQDESV (reference sequence). The CDR3 runs 17 residues. The CDR3 bases are TGTGCCAGCAGCCTCTCTAGCGGGGGCGATTCCTACAATGAGCAGTTCTTC. This gives the protein CASSLSSGGDSYNEQFF. The whole variable domain, filled in from reference TRBV11-1 and TRBJ2-1, reads EAEVAQSPRYKITEKSQAVAFWCDPISGHATLYWYRQILGQGPELLVQFQDESVVDDSQLPKDRFSAERLKGVDSTLKIQPAELGDSAMYLCASSLSSGGDSYNEQFFGPGTRLTVL.

This clone has a handful of counts. V is TRBV2 and J is TRBJ2-2; D might be TRBD1 (6 bases). The CDR3 consists of 16 residues. The ends were cut back, 6 bases at V and 1 base at J, with 15 bases in the middle. Germline lookup yields CDR1 SNHLY and CDR2 FYNNEI. The CDR3 DNA reads TGTGCCAGCAGCGTTCAGGGGACAAAGAACACCGGGGAGCTGTTTTTT. It encodes CASSVQGTKNTGELFF.

The gene calls are TRBV29-1 and TRBJ1-2; a possible D gene is TRBD1 (5 bases). The CDR3 is 13 amino acids. Deletions cut 3 bases from V and 7 bases from J, with 15 bases between. Germline V gene lookup returns CDR1 SQVTM and CDR2 ANQGSEA. In DNA form, the CDR3 reads TGCAGCGTTGACGGCAGGGAAGTTGGTGGCTACACCTTC. Residues: CSVDGREVGGYTF.